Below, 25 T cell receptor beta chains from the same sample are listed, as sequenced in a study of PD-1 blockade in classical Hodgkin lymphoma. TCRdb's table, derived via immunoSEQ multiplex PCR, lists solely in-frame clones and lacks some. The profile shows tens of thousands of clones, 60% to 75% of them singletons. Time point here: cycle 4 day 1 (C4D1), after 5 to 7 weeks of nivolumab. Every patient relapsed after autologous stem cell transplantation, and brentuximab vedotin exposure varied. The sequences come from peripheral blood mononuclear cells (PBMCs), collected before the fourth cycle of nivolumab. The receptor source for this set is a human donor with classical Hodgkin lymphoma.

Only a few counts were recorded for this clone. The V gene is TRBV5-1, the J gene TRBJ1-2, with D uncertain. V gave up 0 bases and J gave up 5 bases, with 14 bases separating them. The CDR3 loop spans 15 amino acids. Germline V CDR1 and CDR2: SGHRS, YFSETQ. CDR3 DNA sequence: TGCGCCAGCAGCTTGGGAGGGAAGGGATTTTATGGCTACACCTTC. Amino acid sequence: CASSLGGKGFYGYTF.

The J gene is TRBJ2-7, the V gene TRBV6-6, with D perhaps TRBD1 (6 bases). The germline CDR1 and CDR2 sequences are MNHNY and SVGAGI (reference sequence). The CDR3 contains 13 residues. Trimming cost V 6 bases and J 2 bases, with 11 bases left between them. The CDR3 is CASRARDTYEQYF. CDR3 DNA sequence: TGTGCCAGCAGGGCCCGGGACACCTACGAGCAGTACTTC.

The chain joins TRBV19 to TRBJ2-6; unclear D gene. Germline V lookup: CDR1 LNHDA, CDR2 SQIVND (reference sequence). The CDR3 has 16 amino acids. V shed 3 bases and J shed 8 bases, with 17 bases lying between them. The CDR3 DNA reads TGTGCCAGTAGTATGGCCTGGGAAGTGACGTCCAACGTCCTGACTTTC. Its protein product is CASSMAWEVTSNVLTF.

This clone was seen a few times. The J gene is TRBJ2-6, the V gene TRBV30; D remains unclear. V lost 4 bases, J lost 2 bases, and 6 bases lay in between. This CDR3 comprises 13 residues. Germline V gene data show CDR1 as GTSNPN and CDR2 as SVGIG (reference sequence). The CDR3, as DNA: TGTGCCTGGACTAAGGCTGGGGCCAACGTCCTGACTTTC. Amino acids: CAWTKAGANVLTF.

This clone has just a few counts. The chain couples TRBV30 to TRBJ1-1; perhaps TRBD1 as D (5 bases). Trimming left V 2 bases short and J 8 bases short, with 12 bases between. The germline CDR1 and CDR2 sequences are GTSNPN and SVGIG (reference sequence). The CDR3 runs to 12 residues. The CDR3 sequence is CAWSTGGREAFF. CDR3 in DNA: TGTGCCTGGAGTACGGGGGGACGAGAAGCTTTCTTT.

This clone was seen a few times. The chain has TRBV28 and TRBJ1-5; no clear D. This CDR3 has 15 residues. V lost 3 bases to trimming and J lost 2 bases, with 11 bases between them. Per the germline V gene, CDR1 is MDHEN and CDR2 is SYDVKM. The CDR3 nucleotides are TGTGCCAGCAGTTTGGAGACGTTTGGCAATCAGCCCCAGCATTTT. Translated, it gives CASSLETFGNQPQHF.

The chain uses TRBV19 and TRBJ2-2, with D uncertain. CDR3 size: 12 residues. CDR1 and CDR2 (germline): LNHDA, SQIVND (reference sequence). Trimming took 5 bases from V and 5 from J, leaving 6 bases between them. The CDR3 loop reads CASSVHTGELFF. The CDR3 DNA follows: TGTGCCAGTAGTGTTCATACCGGGGAGCTGTTTTTT.

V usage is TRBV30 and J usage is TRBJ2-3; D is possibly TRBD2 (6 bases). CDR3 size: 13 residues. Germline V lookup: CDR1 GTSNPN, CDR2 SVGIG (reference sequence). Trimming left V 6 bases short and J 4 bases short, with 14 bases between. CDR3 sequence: CACDAGGADTQYF. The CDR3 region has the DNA TGTGCCTGCGACGCTGGAGGGGCAGATACGCAGTATTTT.

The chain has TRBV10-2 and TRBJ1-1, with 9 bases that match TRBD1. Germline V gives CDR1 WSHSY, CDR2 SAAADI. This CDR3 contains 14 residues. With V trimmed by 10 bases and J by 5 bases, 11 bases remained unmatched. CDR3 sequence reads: CATTIPGQGTEAFF. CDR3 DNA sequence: TGCGCCACCACTATCCCGGGACAGGGAACTGAAGCTTTCTTT.

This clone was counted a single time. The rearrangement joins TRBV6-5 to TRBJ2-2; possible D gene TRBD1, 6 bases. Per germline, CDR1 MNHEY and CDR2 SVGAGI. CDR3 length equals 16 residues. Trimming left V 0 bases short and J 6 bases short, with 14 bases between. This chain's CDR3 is CASSYSGRGGPGELFF. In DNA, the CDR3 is TGTGCCAGCAGTTACTCGGGCAGGGGTGGTCCCGGGGAGCTGTTTTTT.

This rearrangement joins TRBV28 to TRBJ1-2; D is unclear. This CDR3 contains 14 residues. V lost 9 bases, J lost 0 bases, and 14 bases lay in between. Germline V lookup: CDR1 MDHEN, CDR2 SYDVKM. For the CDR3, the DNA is TGTGCCAGTGTCCCTCCCGGGACTAACTATGGCTACACCTTC. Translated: CASVPPGTNYGYTF.

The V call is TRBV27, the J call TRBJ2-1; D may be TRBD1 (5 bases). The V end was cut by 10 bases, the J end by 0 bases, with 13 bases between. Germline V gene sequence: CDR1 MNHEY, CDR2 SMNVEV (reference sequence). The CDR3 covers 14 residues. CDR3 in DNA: TGTGCCACTTCCAGGGCCAGCTCCTACAATGAGCAGTTCTTC. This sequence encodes CATSRASSYNEQFF.

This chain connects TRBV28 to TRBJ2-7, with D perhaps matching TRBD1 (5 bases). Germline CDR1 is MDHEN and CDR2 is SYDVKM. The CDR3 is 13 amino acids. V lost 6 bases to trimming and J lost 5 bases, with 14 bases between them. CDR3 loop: CASSKGARHEQYF. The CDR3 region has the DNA TGTGCCAGCAGCAAAGGGGCTAGACACGAGCAGTACTTC.

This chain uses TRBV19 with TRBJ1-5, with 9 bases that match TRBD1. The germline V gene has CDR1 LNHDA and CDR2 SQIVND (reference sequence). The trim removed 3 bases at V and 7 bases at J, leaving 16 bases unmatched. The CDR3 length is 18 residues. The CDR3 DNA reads TGTGCCAGTAGTATCGGGACAGGGTCCCTTCTGGTTAAACAGCCCCAGCATTTT. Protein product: CASSIGTGSLLVKQPQHF.

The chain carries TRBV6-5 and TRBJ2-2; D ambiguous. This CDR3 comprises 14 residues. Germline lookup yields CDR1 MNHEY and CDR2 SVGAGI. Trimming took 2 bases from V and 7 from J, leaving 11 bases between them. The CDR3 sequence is CASSYTWTGGELFF. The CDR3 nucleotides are TGTGCCAGCAGTTACACGTGGACCGGCGGGGAGCTGTTTTTT.

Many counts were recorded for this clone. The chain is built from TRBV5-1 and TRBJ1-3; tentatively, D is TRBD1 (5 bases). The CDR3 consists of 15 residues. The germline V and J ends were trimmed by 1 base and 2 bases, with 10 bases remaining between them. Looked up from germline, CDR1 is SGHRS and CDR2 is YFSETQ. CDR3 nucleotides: TGCGCCAGCAGCTTGCCCAGGGAGACTGGAAACACCATATATTTT. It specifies CASSLPRETGNTIYF.

Here the CDR3 reads CASSQGQGAYGYTF. CDR3 coding DNA: TGTGCCAGCAGTCAGGGGCAGGGGGCGTATGGCTACACCTTC. This chain connects TRBV6-5 to TRBJ1-2, with 8 bases identical to TRBD1. In germline, CDR1 is MNHEY, CDR2 SVGAGI. Losses at the gene ends were 5 bases for V and 5 bases for J; bases not matched to a gene: 7. The CDR3 runs 14 residues.

CDR3 residues: CATSRWTAPNTGELFF. CDR3 DNA: TGTGCCACCAGCAGATGGACAGCGCCGAACACCGGGGAGCTGTTTTTT. V usage is TRBV15 and J usage is TRBJ2-2; D is possibly TRBD1 (6 bases). The CDR3 spans 16 residues. Germline V gene lookup returns CDR1 LNHNV and CDR2 YYDKDF (reference sequence). Trimming left V 2 bases short and J 0 bases short, with 10 bases between.

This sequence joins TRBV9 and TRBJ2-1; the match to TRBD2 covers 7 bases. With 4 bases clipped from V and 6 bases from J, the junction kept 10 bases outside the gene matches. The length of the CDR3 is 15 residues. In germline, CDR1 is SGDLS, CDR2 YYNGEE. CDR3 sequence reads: CASSRMGLAANEQFF. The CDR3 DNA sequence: TGTGCCAGCAGCCGAATGGGGCTAGCGGCCAATGAGCAGTTCTTC. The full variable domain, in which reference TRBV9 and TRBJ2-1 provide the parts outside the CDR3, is DSGVTQTPKHLITATGQRVTLRCSPRSGDLSVYWYQQSLDQGLQFLIQYYNGEERAKGNILERFSAQQFPDLHSELNLSSLELGDSALYFCASSRMGLAANEQFFGPGTRLTVL.

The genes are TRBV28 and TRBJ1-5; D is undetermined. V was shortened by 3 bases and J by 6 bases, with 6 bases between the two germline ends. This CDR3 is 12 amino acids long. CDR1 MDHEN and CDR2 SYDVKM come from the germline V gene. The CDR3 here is CASSLMSQPQHF. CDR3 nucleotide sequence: TGTGCCAGCAGTTTGATGAGTCAGCCCCAGCATTTT.

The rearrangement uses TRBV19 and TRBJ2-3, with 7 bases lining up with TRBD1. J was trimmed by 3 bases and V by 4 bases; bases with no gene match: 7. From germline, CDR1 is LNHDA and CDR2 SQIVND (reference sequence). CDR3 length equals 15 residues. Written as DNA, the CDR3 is TGTGCCAGTAGTAGAATGGGGACAGCTACAGATACGCAGTATTTT. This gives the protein CASSRMGTATDTQYF. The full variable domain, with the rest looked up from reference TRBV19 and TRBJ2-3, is DGGITQSPKYLFRKEGQNVTLSCEQNLNHDAMYWYRQDPGQGLRLIYYSQIVNDFQKGDIAEGYSVSREKKESFPLTVTSAQKNPTAFYLCASSRMGTATDTQYFGPGTRLTVL.

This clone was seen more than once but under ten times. The CDR3 DNA reads TGCGCCAGCAGCGTAACAGGGGGCACCACTAATGAAAAACTGTTTTTT. It translates to CASSVTGGTTNEKLFF. The V and J genes are TRBV5-1 and TRBJ1-4; TRBD1 aligns across 9 bases. CDR3 length: 16 residues. CDR1 is SGHRS and CDR2 is YFSETQ in the germline V gene. V gave up 4 bases and J gave up 2 bases; unmatched junction bases: 6.

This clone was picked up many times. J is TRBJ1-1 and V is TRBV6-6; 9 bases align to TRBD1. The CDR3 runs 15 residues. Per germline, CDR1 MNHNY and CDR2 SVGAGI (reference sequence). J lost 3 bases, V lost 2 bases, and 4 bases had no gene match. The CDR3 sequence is CASSYRRTGDTEAFF. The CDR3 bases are TGTGCCAGCAGTTACCGGCGGACAGGGGACACTGAAGCTTTCTTT.

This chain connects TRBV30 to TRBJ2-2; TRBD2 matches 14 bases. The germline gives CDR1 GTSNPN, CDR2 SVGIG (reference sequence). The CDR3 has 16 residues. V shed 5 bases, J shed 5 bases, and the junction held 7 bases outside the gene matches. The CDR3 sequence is CAWAGLAGGGTGELFF. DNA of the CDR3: TGTGCCTGGGCCGGACTAGCGGGAGGAGGGACCGGGGAGCTGTTTTTT.

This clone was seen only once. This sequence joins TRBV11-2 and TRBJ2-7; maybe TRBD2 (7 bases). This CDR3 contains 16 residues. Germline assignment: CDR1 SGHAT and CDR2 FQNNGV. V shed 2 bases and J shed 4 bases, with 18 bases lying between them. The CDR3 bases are TGTGCCAGCAGCTTATCGGGGGCGGCGGGAGCTTACGAGCAGTACTTC. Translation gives CASSLSGAAGAYEQYF.